This TCR beta chain was identified in a study of T cell responses to AZD1222 COVID-19 vaccine. The CDR3 loop spans 18 amino acids. Per the germline V gene, CDR1 is SNHLY and CDR2 is FYNNEI. The V gene lost 2 bases and the J gene lost 0 bases, with 14 bases spanning the gap. Assay used: immunoSEQ multiplex PCR; TCRdb lists only in-frame clones, some missing. Altogether some 73,000 clones are present, 80% to 90% being singletons, with the ten largest covering about 9.3%. This chain uses TRBV2 with TRBJ2-6; D is uncertain. This specimen was peripheral blood, taken 28 days after the second AZD1222 dose. The receptor's source is an adult who received the AZD1222 COVID-19 vaccine. CDR3 loop: CASSESAGFLSGANVLTF. The CDR3 nucleotides are TGTGCCAGCAGTGAAAGTGCTGGCTTCCTCTCTGGGGCCAACGTCCTGACTTTC.